Detailed here is one T cell receptor (beta chain). Trimming removed 5 bases from V and 6 bases from J, with 15 bases in between. This CDR3 is 14 amino acids long. Per germline, CDR1 SGHTA and CDR2 FQGNSA. This record comes from a study of blood T cells in healthy people across ages. A second PCR, run for about 7 to 11 cycles, used a sample-barcoded 5' primer plus a J-beta primer mix. TCRdb processed the 5' RACE reads anew with MiXCR; each CDR3 protein has one entry. The sample lists over 600,000 distinct CDR3 sequences, 45% to 70% occurring once. This TCR came from a man aged 40-55 years in good health. The sequenced sample was blood. V and J are TRBV7-2 and TRBJ2-3; unclear D gene. CDR3 DNA: TGTGCCAGCAGCCTCATTGCCACGGGCGATACGCAGTATTTT. Protein sequence: CASSLIATGDTQYF. Using reference TRBV7-2 and TRBJ2-3 for the parts outside the CDR3, the full variable domain is GAGVSQSPSNKVTEKGKDVELRCDPISGHTALYWYRQSLGQGLEFLIYFQGNSAPDKSGLPSDRFSAERTGGSVSTLTIQRTQQEDSAVYLCASSLIATGDTQYFGPGTRLTVL.